A single sample is the source of the 27 T cell receptor beta chains below, sequenced in a study of T cell responses to AZD1222 COVID-19 vaccine. TCRdb's copy holds only in-frame clones and misses some; the assay was immunoSEQ multiplex PCR. The table records about 140,000 clones, 92% of them present only once. Sequenced material: peripheral blood, taken on day 0 of AZD1222 vaccination. These receptors were obtained from an adult in good health.

The rearrangement uses TRBV7-9 and TRBJ2-4; TRBD2 matches 16 bases. There are 21 residues in the CDR3. Germline V gives CDR1 SEHNR, CDR2 FQNEAQ (reference sequence). V lost 5 bases and J lost 0; bases outside the gene matches: 13. The CDR3 sequence is CASSKHPPGLAGGPAKNIQYF. The CDR3 DNA reads as TGTGCCAGCAGCAAACATCCACCGGGACTAGCGGGGGGGCCAGCCAAAAACATTCAGTACTTC.

The rearrangement uses TRBV10-1 and TRBJ2-3; 8 nucleotides line up with TRBD1. Germline CDR1 WNHNN, CDR2 SYGVQD (reference sequence). The length of the CDR3 is 18 residues. The V segment lost 5 bases and the J segment 0 bases; nucleotides outside the gene matches: 13. This CDR3 reads CASSPLTTRDRSTDTQYF. CDR3 DNA sequence: TGCGCCAGCAGTCCTTTGACTACTCGGGACAGGAGCACAGATACGCAGTATTTT.

The chain links TRBV19 to TRBJ1-2; 9 bases are a match to TRBD1. Trimming removed 9 bases from V and 5 bases from J; junction bases left unmatched: 4. The CDR3 spans 12 residues. Germline CDR1 reads LNHDA; CDR2 reads SQIVND (reference sequence). Here the CDR3 DNA reads TGTGCCAGCCTCGGGACAGGGTATGGCTACACCTTC. Residues: CASLGTGYGYTF.

The chain joins TRBV7-8 to TRBJ1-2; TRBD1 aligns across 8 bases. V lost 5 bases and J lost 4; bases outside the gene matches: 6. This CDR3 has 14 residues. Per germline, CDR1 SGHVS and CDR2 FQNEAQ. The CDR3 DNA reads TGTGCCAGCAGCCGGACAGGGAACGGCTATGGCTACACCTTC. Translating gives CASSRTGNGYGYTF.

CDR3 nucleotides: TGTGCCAGCAGCAAAAGGGGGGTGCTAGCGGGGTATTTT. Translation gives CASSKRGVLAGYF. This chain joins TRBV21-1 and TRBJ2-3; whether TRBD2, the table's D call, matches the DNA was not checked. TRBV21-1 is designated a pseudogene. The CDR3 extends over 13 amino acids.

This chain links TRBV18 with TRBJ2-3, with 11 bases aligning to TRBD2. Germline lookup yields CDR1 KGHSH and CDR2 LQKENI. CDR3 size: 15 residues. V shed 6 bases, J shed 1 base, and the junction held 3 bases outside the gene matches. CDR3 sequence reads: CASSIAGGGTDTQYF. In DNA form, the CDR3 reads TGTGCCAGCTCCATAGCGGGAGGGGGCACAGATACGCAGTATTTT.

The gene calls are TRBV11-2 and TRBJ2-7; D unclear. The CDR3 is 11 residues long. The V gene lost 4 bases and the J gene lost 1 base, with 2 bases spanning the gap. Per germline, CDR1 SGHAT and CDR2 FQNNGV. This chain's CDR3 is CASSYSYEQYF. CDR3 nucleotides: TGTGCCAGCAGCTATTCCTACGAGCAGTACTTC.

V gene TRBV5-1 combines with J gene TRBJ2-3; a weak D match, TRBD2 (6 bases). The CDR3 loop spans 16 amino acids. The V gene lost 6 bases and the J gene lost 1 base, with 18 bases spanning the gap. The germline V gene encodes CDR1 SGHRS and CDR2 YFSETQ. CDR3 DNA sequence: TGCGCCAGCACAACCGCCCGGGCTAGCGGCACAGATACGCAGTATTTT. Protein product: CASTTARASGTDTQYF. The full variable domain, completed using reference TRBV5-1 and TRBJ2-3, is KAGVTQTPRYLIKTRGQQVTLSCSPISGHRSVSWYQQTPGQGLQFLFEYFSETQRNKGNFPGRFSGRQFSNSRSEMNVSTLELGDSALYLCASTTARASGTDTQYFGPGTRLTVL.

The table lists this clone with a count of one. The gene calls are TRBV7-9 and TRBJ2-1, with 8 bases that match TRBD1. The CDR3 is 13 residues long. J lost 5 bases, V lost 5 bases, and 2 bases had no gene match. CDR1 SEHNR and CDR2 FQNEAQ come from the germline V gene (reference sequence). CDR3 sequence (DNA): TGTGCCAGCAGCGGACAGGGCAACAATGAGCAGTTCTTC. Translating gives CASSGQGNNEQFF.

J is TRBJ1-2 and V is TRBV27, with D unresolved. CDR1 and CDR2 from the germline V gene are MNHEY and SMNVEV (reference sequence). The CDR3 is 14 amino acids. V was cut by 6 bases and J by 4 bases, with 15 bases left in between. In nucleotides, the CDR3 is TGTGCCAGCAGACCTCATGGCAGAATCTATGGCTACACCTTC. Translation gives CASRPHGRIYGYTF.

This rearrangement joins TRBV5-4 to TRBJ2-1, with D maybe TRBD2 (6 bases). CDR1 SGHNT and CDR2 YYREEE come from the germline V gene (reference sequence). Trimming pared 4 bases from V and 4 bases from J, leaving 15 bases between. The CDR3 is made up of 15 amino acids. Here the CDR3 reads CASSSLAENYNEQFF. DNA of the CDR3: TGTGCCAGCAGCAGCTTAGCGGAAAATTACAATGAGCAGTTCTTC.

This chain uses TRBV7-2 with TRBJ1-2; weak D call: TRBD1 (5 bases). CDR1 SGHTA and CDR2 FQGNSA come from the germline V gene. This CDR3 is 17 amino acids long. Trimming took 4 bases from V and 7 from J, leaving 25 bases between them. The CDR3 sequence is CASSSRGWGNGAAGYTF. Here the CDR3 DNA reads TGTGCCAGCAGCTCCCGAGGGTGGGGGAACGGAGCGGCTGGCTACACCTTC.

The V and J genes are TRBV28 and TRBJ2-7; D unresolved. The V gene lost 2 bases and the J gene lost 4 bases, with 12 bases spanning the gap. CDR1 is MDHEN, CDR2 SYDVKM, per germline. The CDR3 is 14 residues long. The CDR3 is CASSLQAKIYEQYF. CDR3 DNA sequence: TGTGCCAGCAGTTTACAAGCGAAAATATACGAGCAGTACTTC. The entire variable domain, with the rest obtained from reference TRBV28 and TRBJ2-7, is as follows: DVKVTQSSRYLVKRTGEKVFLECVQDMDHENMFWYRQDPGLGLRLIYFSYDVKMKEKGDIPEGYSVSREKKERFSLILESASTNQTSMYLCASSLQAKIYEQYFGPGTRLTVT.

The CDR3 protein is CASTLDGLADNEQFF. CDR3 nucleotide sequence: TGTGCCAGCACCTTAGACGGACTAGCGGACAATGAGCAGTTCTTC. The chain uses TRBV28 and TRBJ2-1; 10 bases are shared with TRBD2. Trimming removed 7 bases from V and 5 bases from J; junction bases left unmatched: 8. CDR3 length equals 15 residues. The germline V gene has CDR1 MDHEN and CDR2 SYDVKM. Based on the CDR3 plus reference TRBV28 and TRBJ2-1, the full variable domain is DVKVTQSSRYLVKRTGEKVFLECVQDMDHENMFWYRQDPGLGLRLIYFSYDVKMKEKGDIPEGYSVSREKKERFSLILESASTNQTSMYLCASTLDGLADNEQFFGPGTRLTVL.

The V and J genes are TRBV5-4 and TRBJ1-6, with D maybe TRBD1 (5 bases). From germline, CDR1 is SGHNT and CDR2 YYREEE (reference sequence). The CDR3 extends over 16 amino acids. V was pared by 3 bases and J by 0 bases, with 10 bases between. Here the CDR3 DNA reads TGTGCCAGCAGCTCTGGGGGGAGCTCCTATAATTCACCCCTCCACTTT. Translating it yields CASSSGGSSYNSPLHF.

The J gene is TRBJ2-6, the V gene TRBV28, with 8 bases lining up with TRBD1. Germline assignment: CDR1 MDHEN and CDR2 SYDVKM. After removal of 5 bases from V and 0 bases from J, the junction contained 3 bases not matched to a gene. The CDR3 has 16 amino acids. In nucleotides, the CDR3 is TGTGCCAGCAGTACAACAGGGGGCTCTGGGGCCAACGTCCTGACTTTC. It yields the protein CASSTTGGSGANVLTF. The full variable domain, rest sourced from reference TRBV28 and TRBJ2-6, is DVKVTQSSRYLVKRTGEKVFLECVQDMDHENMFWYRQDPGLGLRLIYFSYDVKMKEKGDIPEGYSVSREKKERFSLILESASTNQTSMYLCASSTTGGSGANVLTFGAGSRLTVL.

The chain is built from TRBV2 and TRBJ1-1; no clear D gene. CDR1 is SNHLY and CDR2 is FYNNEI in the germline V gene. The CDR3 covers 13 residues. Trimming cost V 7 bases and J 0 bases, with 9 bases left between them. The CDR3 DNA reads as TGTGCCAGCAAACAGATCATGAACACTGAAGCTTTCTTT. Protein product: CASKQIMNTEAFF. Full variable domain (missing parts from reference TRBV2 and TRBJ1-1): EPEVTQTPSHQVTQMGQEVILRCVPISNHLYFYWYRQILGQKVEFLVSFYNNEISEKSEIFDDQFSVERPDGSNFTLKIRSTKLEDSAMYFCASKQIMNTEAFFGQGTRLTVV.

With regard to this clone: Other nucleotide sequences in the sample specify the same CDR3. J is TRBJ2-7 and V is TRBV6-5; 8 bases match TRBD1. The CDR3 is made up of 16 amino acids. The germline V gene has CDR1 MNHEY and CDR2 SVGAGI. Trimming removed 4 bases from V and 0 bases from J; junction bases left unmatched: 8. The CDR3 is CASSSLRTGRSYEQYF. Written as DNA, the CDR3 is TGTGCCAGCAGTTCGCTGAGGACAGGGCGCTCCTACGAGCAGTACTTC.

This clone was seen only a few times. This chain uses TRBV27 with TRBJ2-2; D unresolved. Germline lookup yields CDR1 MNHEY and CDR2 SMNVEV (reference sequence). This CDR3 spans 14 amino acids. V gave up 1 base and J gave up 4 bases, with 7 bases separating them. CDR3 nucleotide sequence: TGTGCCAGCAGTTTATTTCGGAGCACCGGGGAGCTGTTTTTT. Translating it yields CASSLFRSTGELFF.

The rearrangement joins TRBV5-5 to TRBJ2-7, with 7 positions matching TRBD2. With 0 bases clipped from V and 4 bases from J, the junction kept 16 bases outside the gene matches. The germline CDR1 and CDR2 sequences are SGHKS and YYEKEE (reference sequence). The CDR3 totals 18 residues. Here the CDR3 DNA reads TGTGCCAGCAGCTTGGTGGCGGGAGTGCTTTCTGGGGTTTACGAGCAGTACTTC. Translation gives CASSLVAGVLSGVYEQYF.

The V call is TRBV20-1, the J call TRBJ2-6; D ambiguous. This CDR3 spans 12 amino acids. V gave up 3 bases and J gave up 2 bases, with 2 bases separating them. The germline gives CDR1 DFQATT, CDR2 SNEGSKA (reference sequence). For the CDR3, the DNA is TGCAGTGCTAGTACTGGGGCCAACGTCCTGACTTTC. Its translation is CSASTGANVLTF.

The gene calls are TRBV7-9 and TRBJ1-5; 7 bases map to TRBD1. The CDR3 runs 14 residues. J gave up 7 bases and V 5 bases, and 8 bases lay outside the gene matches. Looked up from germline, CDR1 is SEHNR and CDR2 is FQNEAQ (reference sequence). CDR3 sequence: CASSPDRVSQPQHF. DNA of the CDR3: TGTGCCAGCAGCCCCGACAGGGTAAGCCAGCCCCAGCATTTT.

The rearrangement uses TRBV3-1 (or the pseudogene TRBV3-2) and TRBJ1-1; possible D gene TRBD1, 6 bases. The CDR3 has 13 residues. The germline gives CDR1 LGHDT, CDR2 YNNKEL (reference sequence). V gave up 4 bases and J gave up 4 bases, with 10 bases separating them. The CDR3 region is CASSPRTATEAFF. In nucleotides, the CDR3 is TGTGCCAGCAGCCCCCGGACAGCCACTGAAGCTTTCTTT.

This chain uses TRBV6-2 or TRBV6-3 with TRBJ2-5; TRBD1 matches 8 bases. The CDR3 sequence is 15 residues long. V was clipped by 2 bases and J by 5 bases; unmatched bases: 7. Germline V gene sequence: CDR1 MNHEY, CDR2 SVGEGT. The CDR3 DNA reads TGTGCCAGCAGTTACGGAGGACAGGGAGTGGAGACCCAGTACTTC. It translates to CASSYGGQGVETQYF.

The sample holds one count of this clone. The rearrangement joins TRBV7-9 to TRBJ2-7, with D possibly called TRBD1 or TRBD2 (5 bases each). V was pared by 5 bases and J by 7 bases, with 18 bases between. The CDR3 sequence is 14 residues long. Germline CDR1 is SEHNR and CDR2 is FQNEAQ (reference sequence). In DNA form, the CDR3 reads TGTGCCAGCAGCACATCGGGGCTGGCAGGGGAGCAGTACTTC. Its protein is CASSTSGLAGEQYF.

The chain combines TRBV12-3 or TRBV12-4 with TRBJ2-7; perhaps TRBD1 as D (6 bases). The germline V and J ends were trimmed by 5 bases and 2 bases, with 10 bases remaining between them. This CDR3 is 13 amino acids long. Here the CDR3 reads CASSKQGAYEQYF. Here the CDR3 DNA reads TGTGCCAGCAGTAAACAGGGAGCCTACGAGCAGTACTTC.

This sequence joins TRBV19 and TRBJ2-3; weak D call: TRBD2 (5 bases). CDR1 is LNHDA, CDR2 SQIVND, per germline (reference sequence). V lost 9 bases to trimming and J lost 0 bases, with 13 bases between them. There are 14 residues in the CDR3. The CDR3 here is CASGRGGSTDTQYF. The DNA of the CDR3 is TGTGCCAGCGGTCGCGGCGGGAGCACAGATACGCAGTATTTT. Using reference TRBV19 and TRBJ2-3 for the parts outside the CDR3, the full variable domain is DGGITQSPKYLFRKEGQNVTLSCEQNLNHDAMYWYRQDPGQGLRLIYYSQIVNDFQKGDIAEGYSVSREKKESFPLTVTSAQKNPTAFYLCASGRGGSTDTQYFGPGTRLTVL.